This T cell receptor (beta chain) was found in a study of blood T cell repertoires in COVID-19 (dated by TCRdb to the early 2020s). Background for the entire study: Samples from collaborators originated in the United States, Italy and Spain and spanned both the acute and convalescent phases of COVID-19. The material from the prospective study consisted of cDNA or gDNA derived from T cells, B-cell-depleted T cells, or PBMCs. Nearly every sample came with metadata listing a de-identified subject ID, COVID-19 status, age in years and sex. The repertoires were released in a freely available public database intended as a resource for research on the immune response to SARS-CoV-2. HLA class I and class II types, where available, came from metadata supplied by the sample provider rather than from assay-based typing. The samples were drawn from the first 160 participants of the ongoing ImmuneRACE study and from 950 to 1,500 subjects provided by 6 global collaborators. Subjects who had been exposed to COVID-19, were actively infected with it, or had recovered from it provided the deeply sampled blood TCRbeta repertoires that made up the dataset. Study-level results and caveats: The amount of clinical and demographic metadata varied by source and participant and was provided uncurated.

The collaborating institutions used their own protocols to collect whole blood in K2EDTA tubes. For TCRbeta analysis, collaborators shipped samples as frozen whole blood, isolated PBMCs, or DNA extracted from either of those sample types. Between the V and J ends, shortened by 0 bases and 7 bases respectively, the junction contains 14 bases. The CDR3 holds 15 amino acids from the cysteine to the phenylalanine. The only DNA kept is the CDR3, 45 bases in frame from the first base. Per the germline V gene, LGHNA is the CDR1 and YNFKEQ is the CDR2. With respect to this clone: Its cognate antigen has yet to be identified. Nothing much larger sits one base from this clone, and base qualities are not available.

The immunoSEQ Assay, a bias-controlled multiplex PCR, was used to amplify TCRbeta CDR3 regions from genomic DNA. As for the authors' bioinformatics: The number of nucleated cells in each sample was estimated from the amplification of reference gene primers within the assay. Sequence reads were collapsed and filtered to measure the absolute abundance of every unique TCRbeta CDR3 rearrangement. For each sample, productive Simpson clonality was calculated as the square root of Simpson's diversity index over productive rearrangements. In its TCRdb copy, this immuneACCESS table keeps in-frame sequences only and misses some clones. Where compared with another copy, unresolved V genes explain less than half of these, and the others have no known cause. V, J and clone size are those of that table, while D and trimming were read from the DNA. The sample profile shows roughly 120,000 clones; under 95% of them were found once. About 3.5% of the sample is taken by the ten largest.

The rearranged chain carries TRBV4-2 and TRBJ2-3; the D gene is perhaps TRBD2, from 6 matching bases. The sample was peripheral blood. This TCR came from a man over 45 with active COVID-19. CDR3 sequence: CASSQDVGGRNTQYF. The base sequence is TGTGCCAGCAGCCAAGATGTCGGAGGGCGGAATACGCAGTATTTT.